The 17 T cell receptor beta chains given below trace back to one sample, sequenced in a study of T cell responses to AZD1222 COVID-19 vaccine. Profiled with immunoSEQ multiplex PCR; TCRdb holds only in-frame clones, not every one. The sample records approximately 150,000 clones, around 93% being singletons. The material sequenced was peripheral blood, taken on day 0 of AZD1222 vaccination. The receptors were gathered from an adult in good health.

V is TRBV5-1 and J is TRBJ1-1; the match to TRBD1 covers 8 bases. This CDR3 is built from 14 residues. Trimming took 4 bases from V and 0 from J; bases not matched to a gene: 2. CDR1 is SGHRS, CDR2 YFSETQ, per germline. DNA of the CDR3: TGCGCCAGCAGCAACAGGGGGATGAACACTGAAGCTTTCTTT. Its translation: CASSNRGMNTEAFF.

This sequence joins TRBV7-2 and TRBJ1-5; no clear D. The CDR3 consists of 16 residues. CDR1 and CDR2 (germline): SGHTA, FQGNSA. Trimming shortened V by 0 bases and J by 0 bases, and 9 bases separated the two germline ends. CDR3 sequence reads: CASSLARPNSNQPQHF. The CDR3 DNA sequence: TGTGCCAGCAGCTTAGCCCGCCCCAATAGCAATCAGCCCCAGCATTTT.

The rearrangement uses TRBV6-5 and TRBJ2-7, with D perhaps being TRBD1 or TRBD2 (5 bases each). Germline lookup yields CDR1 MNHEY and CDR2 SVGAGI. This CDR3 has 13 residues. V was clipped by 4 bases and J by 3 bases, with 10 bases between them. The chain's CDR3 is CASSSGTHYEQYF. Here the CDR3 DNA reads TGTGCCAGCAGTTCCGGGACCCACTACGAGCAGTACTTC.

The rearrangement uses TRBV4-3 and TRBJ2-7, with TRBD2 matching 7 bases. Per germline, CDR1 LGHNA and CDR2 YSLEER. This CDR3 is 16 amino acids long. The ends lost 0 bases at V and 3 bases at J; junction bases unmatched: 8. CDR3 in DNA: TGCGCCAGCAGCCAAGATCGGGCGGGGGACTACTACGAGCAGTACTTC. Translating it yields CASSQDRAGDYYEQYF.

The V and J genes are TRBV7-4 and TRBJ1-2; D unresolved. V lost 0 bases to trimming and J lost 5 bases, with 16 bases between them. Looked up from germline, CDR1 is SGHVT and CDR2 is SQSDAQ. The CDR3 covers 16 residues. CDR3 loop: CASSLALTGTRYGYTF. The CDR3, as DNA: TGTGCCAGCAGCTTAGCCCTCACGGGCACCAGGTATGGCTACACCTTC.

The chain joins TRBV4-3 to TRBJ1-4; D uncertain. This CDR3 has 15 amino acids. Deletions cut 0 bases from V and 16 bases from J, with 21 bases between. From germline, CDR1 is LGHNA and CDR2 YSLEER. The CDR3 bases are TGCGCCAGCAGCCAAGATAGACATAGGATGGACCAGTGGTTTTTT. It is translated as CASSQDRHRMDQWFF.

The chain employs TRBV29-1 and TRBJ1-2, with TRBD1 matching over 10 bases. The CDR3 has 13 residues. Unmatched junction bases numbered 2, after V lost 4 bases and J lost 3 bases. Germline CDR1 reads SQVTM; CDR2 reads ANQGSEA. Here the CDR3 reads CSVVGTGDYGYTF. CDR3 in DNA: TGCAGCGTTGTTGGGACAGGGGACTATGGCTACACCTTC.

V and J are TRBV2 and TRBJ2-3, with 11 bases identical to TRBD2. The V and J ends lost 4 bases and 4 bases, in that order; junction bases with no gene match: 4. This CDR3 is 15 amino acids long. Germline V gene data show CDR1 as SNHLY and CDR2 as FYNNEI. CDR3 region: CASSVRLAGPDTQYF. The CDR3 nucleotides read TGTGCCAGCAGTGTACGACTAGCGGGGCCAGATACGCAGTATTTT.

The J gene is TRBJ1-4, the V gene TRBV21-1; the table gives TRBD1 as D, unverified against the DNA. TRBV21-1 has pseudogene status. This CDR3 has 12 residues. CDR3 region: CASRNTLEKLFF. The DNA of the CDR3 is TGTGCCAGCAGAAACACATTGGAAAAACTGTTTTTT.

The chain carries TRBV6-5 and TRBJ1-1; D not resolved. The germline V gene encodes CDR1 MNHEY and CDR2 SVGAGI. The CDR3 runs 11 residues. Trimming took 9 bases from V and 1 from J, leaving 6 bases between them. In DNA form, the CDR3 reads TGTGCCAGTCAAGCGAACACTGAAGCTTTCTTT. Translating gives CASQANTEAFF.

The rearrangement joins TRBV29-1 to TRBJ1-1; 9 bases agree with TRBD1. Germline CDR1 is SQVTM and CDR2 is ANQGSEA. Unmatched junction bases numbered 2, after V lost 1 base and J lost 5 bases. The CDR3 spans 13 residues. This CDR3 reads CSVEVTGGTEAFF. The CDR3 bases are TGCAGCGTTGAAGTGACAGGGGGGACTGAAGCTTTCTTT. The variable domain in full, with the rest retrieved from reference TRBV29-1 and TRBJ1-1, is SAVISQKPSRDICQRGTSLTIQCQVDSQVTMMFWYRQQPGQSLTLIATANQGSEATYESGFVIDKFPISRPNLTFSTLTVSNMSPEDSSIYLCSVEVTGGTEAFFGQGTRLTVV.

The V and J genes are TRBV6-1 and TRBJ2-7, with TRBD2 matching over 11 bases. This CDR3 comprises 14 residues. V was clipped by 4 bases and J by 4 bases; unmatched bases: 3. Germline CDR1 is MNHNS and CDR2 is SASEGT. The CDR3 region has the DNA TGTGCCAGCAGTGCAGCTAGCGGGGGGTACGAGCAGTACTTC. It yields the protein CASSAASGGYEQYF.

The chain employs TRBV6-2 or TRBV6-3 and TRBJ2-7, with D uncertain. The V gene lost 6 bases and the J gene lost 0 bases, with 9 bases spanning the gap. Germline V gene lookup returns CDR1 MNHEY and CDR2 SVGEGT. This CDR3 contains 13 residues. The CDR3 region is CASSLQSSYEQYF. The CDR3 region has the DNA TGTGCCAGCAGCCTACAGAGCTCCTACGAGCAGTACTTC.

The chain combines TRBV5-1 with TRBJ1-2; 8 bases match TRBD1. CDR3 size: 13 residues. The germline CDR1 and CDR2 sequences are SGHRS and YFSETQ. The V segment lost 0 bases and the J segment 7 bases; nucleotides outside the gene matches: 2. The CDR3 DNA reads TGCGCCAGCAGCTTGGTACAGGGGGGTGGCTACACCTTC. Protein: CASSLVQGGGYTF.

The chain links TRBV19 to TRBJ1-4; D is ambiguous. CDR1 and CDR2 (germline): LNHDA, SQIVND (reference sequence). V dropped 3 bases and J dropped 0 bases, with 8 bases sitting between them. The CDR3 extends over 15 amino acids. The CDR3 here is CASSIAGSTNEKLFF. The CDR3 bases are TGTGCCAGTAGTATTGCAGGTTCAACTAATGAAAAACTGTTTTTT.

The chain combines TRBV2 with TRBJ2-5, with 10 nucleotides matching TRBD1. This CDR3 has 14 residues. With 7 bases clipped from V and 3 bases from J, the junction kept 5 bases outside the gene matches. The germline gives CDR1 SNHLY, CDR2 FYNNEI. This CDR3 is CASTDRGREETQYF. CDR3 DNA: TGTGCCAGCACTGACAGGGGGCGCGAAGAGACCCAGTACTTC. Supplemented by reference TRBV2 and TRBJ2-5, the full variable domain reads EPEVTQTPSHQVTQMGQEVILRCVPISNHLYFYWYRQILGQKVEFLVSFYNNEISEKSEIFDDQFSVERPDGSNFTLKIRSTKLEDSAMYFCASTDRGREETQYFGPGTRLLVL.

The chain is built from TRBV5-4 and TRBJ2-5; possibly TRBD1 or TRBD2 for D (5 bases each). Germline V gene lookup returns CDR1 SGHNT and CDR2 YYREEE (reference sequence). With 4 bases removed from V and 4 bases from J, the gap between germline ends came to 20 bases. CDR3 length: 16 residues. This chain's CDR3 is CASSNDPGPRGETQYF. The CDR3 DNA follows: TGTGCCAGCAGCAACGACCCCGGACCGAGGGGAGAGACCCAGTACTTC. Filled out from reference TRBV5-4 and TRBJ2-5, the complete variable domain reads ETGVTQSPTHLIKTRGQQVTLRCSSQSGHNTVSWYQQALGQGPQFIFQYYREEENGRGNFPPRFSGLQFPNYSSELNVNALELDDSALYLCASSNDPGPRGETQYFGPGTRLLVL.